This T cell receptor beta chain was captured in a study of T cells in Graves' hyperthyroidism and ophthalmopathy. The study's findings and limits: Stable hyperthyroidism and ophthalmopathy were separated using 13 V-J signatures.

On this clonotype itself: Its antigen is still unknown.

Amplified regions were TCR beta CDR3 sequences from RNA transcripts. During a first-round RT-PCR of the TCR CDR3, the HTBI primer set was used. A single record per CDR3 protein comes from TCRdb applying MiXCR to the multiplex PCR reads. The sample records hundreds of thousands of distinct CDR3 sequences, approximately 14% being singletons. Researchers defined stable Graves' hyperthyroidism as no ophthalmopathy progression within 18 months. A 10 ml volume of fresh peripheral blood provided the PBMCs. J was trimmed by 0 bases and V by 3 bases; bases with no gene match: 4. The CDR3 totals 15 residues. Germline values: CDR1 MNHEY, CDR2 SMNVEV (reference sequence).

Sequencing was done on a sample of blood. The rearrangement joins TRBV27 to TRBJ2-7; 8 bases agree with TRBD2. This TCR was sampled from a woman under 30 with Graves' hyperthyroidism. The CDR3 sequence: CASSFSGGRSYEQYF. The CDR3 DNA reads TGTGCCAGCAGTTTCAGCGGGGGCCGCTCCTACGAGCAGTACTTC.